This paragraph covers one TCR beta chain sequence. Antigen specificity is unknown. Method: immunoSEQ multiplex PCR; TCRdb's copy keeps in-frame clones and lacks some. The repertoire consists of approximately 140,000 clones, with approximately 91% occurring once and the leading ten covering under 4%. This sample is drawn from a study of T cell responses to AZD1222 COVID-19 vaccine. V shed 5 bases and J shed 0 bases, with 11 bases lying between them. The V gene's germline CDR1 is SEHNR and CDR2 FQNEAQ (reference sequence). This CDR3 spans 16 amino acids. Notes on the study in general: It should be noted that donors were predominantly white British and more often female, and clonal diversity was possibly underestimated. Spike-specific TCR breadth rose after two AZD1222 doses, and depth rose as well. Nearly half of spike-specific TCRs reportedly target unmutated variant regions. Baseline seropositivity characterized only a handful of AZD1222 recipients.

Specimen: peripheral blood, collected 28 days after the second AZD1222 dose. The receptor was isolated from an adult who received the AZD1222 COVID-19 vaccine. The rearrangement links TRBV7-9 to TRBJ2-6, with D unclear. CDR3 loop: CASSRQSYSGANVLTF. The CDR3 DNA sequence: TGTGCCAGCAGCCGCCAAAGCTACTCTGGGGCCAACGTCCTGACTTTC.